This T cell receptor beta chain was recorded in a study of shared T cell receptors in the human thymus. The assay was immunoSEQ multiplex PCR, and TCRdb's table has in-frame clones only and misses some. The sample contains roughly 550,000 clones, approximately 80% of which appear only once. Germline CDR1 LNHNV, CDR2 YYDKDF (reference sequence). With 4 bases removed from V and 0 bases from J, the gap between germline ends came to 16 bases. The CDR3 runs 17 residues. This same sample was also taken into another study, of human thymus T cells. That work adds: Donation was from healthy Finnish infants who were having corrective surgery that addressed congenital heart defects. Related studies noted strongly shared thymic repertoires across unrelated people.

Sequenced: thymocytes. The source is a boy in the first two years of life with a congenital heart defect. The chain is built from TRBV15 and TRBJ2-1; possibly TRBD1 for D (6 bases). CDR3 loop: CATSTVEDSDSYNEQFF. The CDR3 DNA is TGTGCCACCAGCACTGTAGAGGACAGCGACTCCTACAATGAGCAGTTCTTC.